This entry is about one T cell receptor beta chain. The antigen is undetermined. Produced via immunoSEQ multiplex PCR; TCRdb's table is partial and in-frame only. Of approximately 74,000 clones listed, 80% to 95% are singletons. The data were taken from a study of OX40 agonist ivuxolimab in advanced cancers. Study-wide findings and caveats: Mean expanded clone counts were higher in CD8+ than CD4+ T cells. There was clonal expansion of CD4+ and CD8+ blood T cells by week 6 at 0.1 to 3.0 mg/kg.

Specimen: CD4+ or CD8+ T cells sorted from blood, collected in a trial of the OX40 agonist ivuxolimab. This clonotype was obtained from an adult with an advanced solid tumor such as melanoma, head and neck, liver or kidney cancer.

CDR3 nucleotide sequence: TGTGCCAGCAGCTTGGGACCTTCCCCCAAAAACATTCAGTACTTC. Encoded protein: CASSLGPSPKNIQYF. The V gene is TRBV7-9, the J gene TRBJ2-4, with D perhaps assigned TRBD1 or TRBD2 (5 bases each). CDR1 is SEHNR and CDR2 is FQNEAQ in the germline V gene (reference sequence). CDR3 length equals 15 residues. Deletions cut 3 bases from V and 2 bases from J, with 11 bases between.